This record covers a single TCR beta chain. Its specificity is unknown. One end of the junction fails to match germline, which may point to a read error. The sample comes from a study of identical twins. Findings and caveats of the study: Fewer insertions characterized abundant cord blood beta clonotypes, whereas memory repertoires showed none.

CDR1 is SGHRS, CDR2 YFSETQ, per germline. CDR3 size: 14 residues. Unique molecular identifiers were present on the cDNA, and a universal primer site came from template switching. TCRdb re-analysed the 5' RACE reads in MiXCR, keeping a single row per CDR3 protein. The table has 1.5 million to 2 million distinct CDR3 sequences, less than 40% seen once; the top ten hold approximately 0.25%. The sequencing input was cord blood. V is TRBV5-1 and J is TRBJ1-5; D remains unclear. This sequence was found in a newborn girl in good health. The CDR3 bases are TGCGCCAGCGGCTTGGCTGGGCAAGGTCAGCCCCAGCATTTT. This translates into CASGLAGQGQPQHF.